Described below is a single T cell receptor (beta chain) sequence and its context. This clonotype was seen at least ten times. The specificity of this receptor is unknown. No much larger clone is present one base from it, and per-base qualities are unavailable. The library was built by means of multiplex PCR. The instrument given in TCRdb is Illumina HiSeq 4000. TCR beta libraries were built with iRepertoire HTBI primers and Arm-PCR amplification of CDR3 regions. Before sequencing, the PCR products underwent gel purification. Per the authors' processing: Across samples, 60 to 75 TRBV and roughly 15 TRBJ segments were identified and used for gene usage analysis of CDR3 amino acid clonotypes. Filtered high-quality paired reads were merged into contigs using COPE and FqMerger. BLAST was used to align contigs to the IMGT TRBV, TRBD and TRBJ reference genes, and CDR3 was defined following IMGT. Any clonotype with a frequency above 0.1% was counted as a highly expanded clone. Shannon entropy served as the measure of repertoire diversity, while the Gini coefficient captured V-J evenness. A clonotype found in more than one individual was treated as public. Clones were called with MiXCR by TCRdb after fastp trimmed the public reads at Q25, and only in-frame beta chains were retained. Entries that share a CDR3 protein sequence are merged under the most common genes and DNA. The authors' filters were not applied to this entry. This sample comprises about 290,000 distinct CDR3 sequences, around 23% of them detected only once. The top ten clones comprise roughly 56% of the sample.

The source of the sample is a study of regulatory T cells in long-lasting Graves disease (dated by TCRdb to 2020 to 2022). About the investigation overall: Persistent Graves' disease was defined as antithyroid drug treatment for over 5 years with persistently positive TSH receptor autoantibodies. Patients with persistent Graves' disease were compared with patients with newly diagnosed Graves' disease using TCR sequencing and RNA sequencing of peripheral blood. The study took place in China and was registered as a clinical trial. A total of roughly 33 samples were covered by TCR sequencing, comprising approximately 13 persistent and around 20 newly diagnosed Graves' disease patients. Persistent Graves' disease patients in the clinical cohort had taken antithyroid drugs for about 10.3 years on average.

Deletion took 1 base off V and 9 bases off J, with a span of 9 bases between the germline ends. Including the terminal cysteine and phenylalanine, the CDR3 comprises 12 residues. Only the CDR3 region is kept as DNA, spanning 36 bases read in frame from base 1. Based on the germline V gene (reference sequence), the CDR1 and CDR2 sequences are LGHDT and YNNKEL. Study-wide conclusions, independent of this receptor: Persistent patients shared more public clonotypes among themselves (around 2,500) than newly diagnosed patients did (more than 950). Lower TCR Shannon entropy and fewer highly expanded clones were observed in persistent Graves' disease patients than in newly diagnosed patients, which suggested clonal expansion. As a limitation, the authors acknowledged that the small sample size may reduce accuracy. Preferential use of TRBV28, TRBJ1-2 and TRBJ2-5 was observed in persistent disease, whereas TRBV20-1 and TRBJ2-1 were favored in newly diagnosed disease. Sequencing and analysis were restricted to the TCR beta chain. Because the primary lesion, thyroid tissue, could not be accessed, the study looked at peripheral blood alone.

Read against the paper, the sample's time point label means: persistent/refractory GD, antithyroid drugs over 5 years with positive TRAb. For both TCR sequencing and RNA sequencing, RNA was extracted from PBMCs in TRIzol. The diagnosis of Graves' disease followed American Thyroid Association guidelines. Patients were recruited from an endocrinology department in Xi'an, China. Each patient gave roughly 8.4 milliliters of peripheral blood, collected in an EDTA anticoagulant tube. Ficoll Paque Plus density gradient separation was used to isolate PBMCs, and no additional T cell sorting was done. An Agilent 2100 Bioanalyzer and agarose gel were used to assess RNA quality, and a NanoDrop 2000 was used to measure RNA concentration.

This specimen consisted of peripheral blood mononuclear cells (PBMCs), obtained when the disease was refractory, from a patient treated with antithyroid drugs. The source is a female donor with Graves disease. The sequence links TRBV3-1 to TRBJ1-1; D gene: possibly TRBD1, on 5 matching bases. In nucleotides, the sequence is TGTGCCAGCAGCCAAGGGGACCCCCAAGCTTTCTTT. Translated, this gives CASSQGDPQAFF.